This section outlines one T cell receptor beta chain sequence together with its context. As yet, its antigen is unknown. Using immunoSEQ multiplex PCR, the repertoire was profiled, and TCRdb retains in-frame clones only, with some absent. The sample records fewer than 90,000 clones, 86% being singletons. This sample is part of a study of T cell responses to AZD1222 COVID-19 vaccine. Study-level results: Donors were largely white British and mainly female; clonal diversity was possibly underestimated.

CDR1 is SGHAT, CDR2 FQNNGV, per germline. The CDR3 extends over 13 amino acids. Between the trimmed V and J ends, which lost 1 base and 8 bases, there was a span of 11 bases. The receptor comes from an adult who received the AZD1222 COVID-19 vaccine. This sequence joins TRBV11-2 and TRBJ1-2; D is unclear. The material sequenced was peripheral blood, taken 28 days after the second AZD1222 dose. This CDR3 reads CASSLGQEGGYTF. CDR3 sequence (DNA): TGTGCCAGCAGCTTAGGCCAGGAGGGAGGCTACACCTTC.